This is a list of T cell receptor beta chains from one sample in a study of OX40 agonist ivuxolimab in advanced cancers. Clones were read by immunoSEQ multiplex PCR, and TCRdb kept only the in-frame ones, dropping some. The sample has 50,000 to 70,000 clones; 75% to 90% are singletons. The starting material was CD4+ or CD8+ T cells sorted from blood, obtained in a trial of the OX40 agonist ivuxolimab. The receptor source for this set is an adult with an advanced solid tumor such as melanoma, head and neck, liver or kidney cancer. Each CDR3 is given with its conserved first and last residue. Fields, in order: V gene, J gene, D gene, clone size, CDR3 protein, CDR3 DNA. D genes are given only for firm matches. Not all rows give a size; the values are once, few, many and, for expanded clones, a class.

TRBV4-2	TRBJ2-5	-	-	CASSQDPRGTQYF	TGTGCCAGCAGCCAAGATCCCCGTGGGACCCAGTACTTC
TRBV28	TRBJ1-2	-	-	CASRVSNYGYTF	TGTGCCAGCAGAGTATCCAACTATGGCTACACCTTC
TRBV7-2	TRBJ1-4	-	-	CASSLGGRVNEKLFF	TGTGCCAGCAGCTTAGGTGGCAGAGTTAATGAAAAACTGTTTTTT
TRBV18	TRBJ2-5	-	-	CASSPGRPQETQYF	TGTGCCAGCTCACCCGGGAGACCTCAAGAGACCCAGTACTTC
TRBV18	TRBJ2-7	-	-	CASSPTDPGEQYF	TGTGCCAGCTCGCCTACAGATCCCGGCGAGCAGTACTTC
TRBV7-2	TRBJ1-1	-	once	CASSLANGGTEAFF	TGTGCCAGCAGCCTAGCCAATGGGGGGACTGAAGCTTTCTTT
TRBV7-2	TRBJ1-5	TRBD1	-	CASTQGDWGNQPQHF	TGTGCCAGCACTCAGGGGGATTGGGGCAATCAGCCCCAGCATTTT
TRBV6-5	TRBJ2-1	-	-	CASSSYGVEGGDEQFF	TGTGCCAGCAGTTCCTACGGGGTTGAGGGAGGAGATGAGCAGTTCTTC
TRBV2	TRBJ1-6	-	-	CATAGSNSPLHF	TGTGCCACCGCAGGGAGTAATTCACCCCTCCACTTT
TRBV4-3	TRBJ2-1	TRBD2	-	CASSQTSGGNNEQFF	TGCGCCAGCAGCCAAACTAGCGGGGGTAACAATGAGCAGTTCTTC
TRBV6-5	TRBJ1-3	-	-	CASRRNLQDSIYF	TGTGCCAGCAGAAGGAACCTCCAGGACAGCATATATTTT
TRBV5-1	TRBJ2-5	TRBD2	once	CASSNPSGYQETQYF	TGCGCCAGCAGCAACCCTAGCGGGTACCAAGAGACCCAGTACTTC
TRBV6-6	TRBJ1-4	TRBD1	-	CASSAVRQGNSEKLFF	TGTGCCAGCAGTGCGGTCCGACAGGGGAATAGTGAAAAACTGTTTTTT
TRBV27	TRBJ2-1	-	-	CASSPITGAQGNEQFF	TGTGCCAGCAGCCCCATTACGGGGGCCCAGGGCAATGAGCAGTTCTTC
TRBV13	TRBJ2-1	-	-	CASSPRFAGGYSYNEQFF	TGTGCCAGCAGCCCTAGGTTCGCCGGGGGCTACTCCTACAATGAGCAGTTCTTC
TRBV30	TRBJ1-6	-	-	CAWSAVEGNSPLHF	TGTGCCTGGAGTGCCGTAGAGGGTAATTCACCCCTCCACTTT
TRBV7-3	TRBJ2-2	-	-	CASSSDPTGELFF	TGTGCCAGCAGCTCGGACCCGACCGGGGAGCTGTTTTTT
TRBV4-2	TRBJ2-3	-	-	CASSQDGQATDTQYF	TGTGCCAGCAGCCAAGATGGGCAGGCCACAGATACGCAGTATTTT
TRBV4-1	TRBJ1-2	-	once	CASSQAPTAWGGYTF	TGCGCCAGCAGCCAAGCCCCGACAGCTTGGGGCGGCTACACCTTC
TRBV10-3	TRBJ1-6	TRBD1	-	CATRDRSDNSPLHF	TGTGCCACCCGGGACAGGAGCGATAATTCACCCCTCCACTTT
TRBV11-2	TRBJ2-7	TRBD1	-	CASSRTQGAPEWEQYF	TGTGCCAGCAGCCGGACACAGGGGGCGCCTGAGTGGGAGCAGTACTTC
TRBV28	TRBJ1-6	-	once	CASSLSELTGPMVHF	TGTGCCAGCAGTTTATCGGAACTAACAGGCCCGATGGTCCACTTT
TRBV6-1	TRBJ1-3	-	once	CASRGTYSGNTIYF	TGTGCCAGCAGGGGGACCTACTCTGGAAACACCATATATTTT
TRBV28	TRBJ2-1	-	-	CASIARGVVSYNEQFF	TGTGCCAGCATCGCCCGCGGGGTCGTCTCCTACAATGAGCAGTTCTTC
TRBV7-3	TRBJ2-1	-	few	CASSLGNEQFF	TGTGCCAGCAGCCTAGGCAATGAGCAGTTCTTC
TRBV6-5	TRBJ1-2	-	once	CASSYGPGWNYGYTF	TGTGCCAGCAGTTACGGTCCAGGGTGGAACTATGGCTACACCTTC
TRBV12-5	TRBJ1-3	TRBD1	-	CASGLGGSSGNTIYF	TGTGCTAGTGGTTTAGGGGGCAGCTCTGGAAACACCATATATTTT
TRBV5-1	TRBJ2-6	-	few	CASSLYGANVLTF	TGCGCCAGCAGCTTGTATGGGGCCAACGTCCTGACTTTC
TRBV10-3	TRBJ2-5	-	few	CAISESTNGETQYF	TGTGCCATCAGTGAGTCGACGAACGGAGAGACCCAGTACTTC
TRBV7-3	TRBJ2-7	-	-	CASSLTRYEQYF	TGTGCCAGCAGCTTAACGCGGTACGAGCAGTACTTC
TRBV6-1	TRBJ1-2	-	-	CASSPQGHGYTF	TGTGCCAGCAGTCCACAGGGTCATGGCTACACCTTC
TRBV19	TRBJ1-2	-	-	CASSGQAIAYGYTF	TGTGCCAGTAGTGGTCAGGCGATAGCTTATGGCTACACCTTC
TRBV27	TRBJ2-5	-	-	CASSKTSGIQTQYF	TGTGCCAGCAGTAAAACATCAGGGATACAGACCCAGTACTTC
TRBV7-6	TRBJ2-5	-	-	CASSFGGSKTQYF	TGTGCCAGCAGCTTTGGGGGCTCAAAGACCCAGTACTTC
TRBV30	TRBJ1-3	-	-	CAWGNGYSGNTIYF	TGTGCCTGGGGAAACGGATACTCTGGAAACACCATATATTTT